This TCR beta chain is drawn from a study of read filtering for tumor transcriptome and immune sequencing. This clonotype showed up many times. The library was built from roughly 400 ng RNA with molecular barcoded adaptors for alpha/delta and beta/gamma chains. TCRdb recomputed calls from the reads with MiXCR, one row per CDR3 protein. The profile shows 120,000 or so distinct CDR3 sequences, approximately 12% of them singletons. Germline V CDR1 and CDR2: SGHRS, YFSETQ. The CDR3 contains 14 residues. Between the trimmed V and J ends, which lost 0 bases and 6 bases, there was a span of 10 bases. This sequence originates from a donor aged 40 or older with multiple myeloma. The J gene is TRBJ2-4, the V gene TRBV5-1, with D uncertain. Sequenced sample: a population of CD138-negative cells sorted from bone marrow. CDR3 loop: CASSLGGRTNIQYF. CDR3 nucleotides: TGCGCCAGCAGCTTGGGAGGCAGGACAAACATTCAGTACTTC. Complete variable domain (other parts from reference TRBV5-1 and TRBJ2-4): KAGVTQTPRYLIKTRGQQVTLSCSPISGHRSVSWYQQTPGQGLQFLFEYFSETQRNKGNFPGRFSGRQFSNSRSEMNVSTLELGDSALYLCASSLGGRTNIQYFGAGTRLSVL.